These 4 T cell receptor beta chains were all obtained from the same sample, sequenced in a study of PD-L1 blockade in urothelial cancer. Time point meaning: pretreatment peripheral blood. Data came from immunoSEQ multiplex PCR; TCRdb stores just in-frame clones and leaves some out. The sample includes around 63,000 clones, 81% of them seen just once. The sample was PBMCs, taken around atezolizumab (anti-PD-L1) treatment. The origin of the receptors is a man between 65 and 85 years old with urothelial cancer.

V gene TRBV7-2 combines with J gene TRBJ2-3; D is unclear. The CDR3 runs to 13 residues. CDR1 is SGHTA, CDR2 FQGNSA, per germline. The V and J ends lost 6 bases and 4 bases respectively, with 11 bases between them. The CDR3 nucleotides are TGTGCCAGCAGTCGTGACATACCAGATACGCAGTATTTT. It specifies CASSRDIPDTQYF.

This clone has a single count. The rearrangement uses TRBV6-1 and TRBJ1-3, with 7 bases that match TRBD1. The germline V gene has CDR1 MNHNS and CDR2 SASEGT. The CDR3 is made up of 15 amino acids. Germline trimming cut 3 bases from V and 1 base from J; bases unmatched to any gene: 3. The chain's CDR3 is CASSDSTGSGNTIYF. DNA for the CDR3: TGTGCCAGCAGTGATTCGACAGGGTCTGGAAACACCATATATTTT.

The V call is TRBV10-3, the J call TRBJ2-2; TRBD1 aligns across 11 bases. The CDR3 covers 15 residues. The germline CDR1 and CDR2 sequences are ENHRY and SYGVKD. With 9 bases clipped from V and 3 bases from J, the junction kept 6 bases outside the gene matches. Here the CDR3 DNA reads TGTGCCATAAACGGACAGGGGGCGGACACCGGGGAGCTGTTTTTT. Translated, it gives CAINGQGADTGELFF.

This clone appeared a few times. V and J are TRBV7-9 and TRBJ1-2; possibly TRBD1 for D (6 bases). In germline, CDR1 is SEHNR, CDR2 FQNEAQ (reference sequence). Trimming shortened V by 4 bases and J by 7 bases, and 10 bases separated the two germline ends. This CDR3 has 12 amino acids. The CDR3 spells CASSSTGGGYTF. The CDR3 DNA follows: TGTGCCAGCAGCTCGACAGGCGGTGGCTACACCTTC.